This T cell receptor beta chain is drawn from a study of T cell changes during pregnancy in multiple sclerosis. Data came from immunoSEQ multiplex PCR; TCRdb stores just in-frame clones and leaves some out. The sample lists about 50,000 clones; more than 85% were seen once. V was pared by 6 bases and J by 2 bases, with 7 bases of the junction left unmatched. This CDR3 has 15 amino acids. CDR1 is MNHNS, CDR2 SASEGT, per germline. The TCR originated in a female donor with multiple sclerosis, enrolled in a pregnancy study. The sequenced sample was CD8+ T cells from peripheral blood mononuclear cells, obtained after pregnancy. This sequence joins TRBV6-1 and TRBJ2-1, with 7 bases aligning to TRBD1. The chain's CDR3 is CASSERQGPYNEQFF. The CDR3, as DNA: TGTGCCAGCAGCGAGAGACAGGGACCCTACAATGAGCAGTTCTTC.